Here is one TCR beta chain with its context. No antigen is known for it. No base quality information exists; no much larger clone differs at one position. CDR1 and CDR2 are read off the germline V gene (reference sequence) as MNHEY and SMNVEV. Inclusive of the bounding cysteine and phenylalanine, the CDR3 is 14 residues long. Only the CDR3 DNA is retained, 42 bases long and in frame from the first base. Trimming takes 8 bases off V and 5 bases off J; junction bases not matched to a gene: 8. Participants in the prospective study were aged about 18 to 95 years, lived in 24 United States geographic areas, and enrolled through a virtual design. In the prospective study, cohorts were assigned on the basis of participant-reported clinical history obtained from a screening survey and a study questionnaire. Each participant in the prospective study had whole blood, serum and a nasopharyngeal or oropharyngeal swab collected by mobile phlebotomists. Participants in the prospective study had the option to provide additional blood draws and questionnaires over an approximately 2-month period. Blood samples from the prospective study were shipped frozen or at room temperature prior to DNA extraction.

The data originate from a study of blood T cell repertoires in COVID-19 (dated by TCRdb to 2018 to 2020). For context, the study as a whole: Samples covering the acute and convalescent phases of COVID-19 were provided by collaborators in the United States, Italy and Spain. The prospective study material was composed of cDNA or gDNA derived from T cells, B-cell-depleted T cells, or PBMCs. Subjects who had been exposed to COVID-19, were actively infected with it, or had recovered from it provided the deeply sampled blood TCRbeta repertoires that made up the dataset. Samples were obtained from the ongoing ImmuneRACE study (first 160 participants) and from about 1,300 subjects provided by 6 global collaborators. HLA class I and class II types, where available, came from metadata supplied by the sample provider rather than from assay-based typing. The repertoires were made available in a free public database intended to serve as a resource for research on the immune response to SARS-CoV-2. The sample metadata nearly always contained a de-identified subject ID, COVID-19 status, age in years and sex.

What the research found in general, with its limitations: Clinical and demographic metadata were provided uncurated, with the amount varying by source and participant.

TCRbeta CDR3 regions were amplified from genomic DNA by means of the immunoSEQ Assay, a bias-controlled multiplex PCR. Under the source paper's analysis protocol: Nucleated cell counts per sample were estimated from amplification of reference gene primers within the assay. To quantify the absolute abundance of each unique TCRbeta CDR3 rearrangement, sequence reads were collapsed and filtered. For each sample, productive Simpson clonality was calculated as the square root of Simpson's diversity index across productive rearrangements. TCRdb provides this immuneACCESS table in a form limited to in-frame rearrangements. Some clones are lacking; in checked studies, under half of them reflect an unresolved V gene, and why the rest are absent is not known. For V, J and clone size, that table is used; D and trimming come from the DNA. Here the sample has roughly 300,000 clones; approximately 91% occur a single time. The ten biggest clones cover approximately 2.4% of the sample.

This clonotype was obtained from a woman aged 40 to 49 with acute COVID-19. The chain is encoded by TRBV27 joined to TRBJ2-3; TRBD2 aligns with 9 central bases. The specimen was PBMCs or T cells enriched from blood (not recorded which). The DNA reads as follows: TGTGCCAGCCGCGGGAGGGCCTCGGTAGATACGCAGTATTTT. The translation is CASRGRASVDTQYF.